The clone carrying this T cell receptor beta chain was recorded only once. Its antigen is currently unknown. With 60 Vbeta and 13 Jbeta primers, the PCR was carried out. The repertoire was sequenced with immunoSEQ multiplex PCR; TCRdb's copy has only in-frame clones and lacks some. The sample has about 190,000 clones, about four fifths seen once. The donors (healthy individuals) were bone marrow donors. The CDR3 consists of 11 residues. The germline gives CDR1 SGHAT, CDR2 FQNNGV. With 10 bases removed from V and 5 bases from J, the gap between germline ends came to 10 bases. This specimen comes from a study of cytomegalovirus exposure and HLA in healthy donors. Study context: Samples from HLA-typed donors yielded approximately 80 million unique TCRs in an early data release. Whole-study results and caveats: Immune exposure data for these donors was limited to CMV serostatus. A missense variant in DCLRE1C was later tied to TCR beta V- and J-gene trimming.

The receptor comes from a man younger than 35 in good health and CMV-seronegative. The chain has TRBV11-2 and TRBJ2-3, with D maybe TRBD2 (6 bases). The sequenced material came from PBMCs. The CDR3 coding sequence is TGTGCCACTCACGGGGGAGATACGCAGTATTTT. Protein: CATHGGDTQYF.